These T cell receptor beta chains were read from a single sample in a study of cytomegalovirus exposure and HLA in healthy donors. Here immunoSEQ multiplex PCR was the method, and the copy in TCRdb shows in-frame clones only, minus some. The sample consists of 150,000 to 180,000 clones, roughly 77% of them appearing once. The sequenced material came from PBMCs. Receptors originate from a man aged 25 to 40 in good health and CMV-seropositive. CDR3s include the opening cysteine and the closing phenylalanine or tryptophan. D genes are given only for firm matches. The size of a clone is reported for some rows only, either as once, few or many, or as a class for expanded clones.

V	D	J	size	CDR3	DNA
TRBV29-1	-	TRBJ1-5	-	CSGGQPNQPQHF	TGCAGCGGCGGACAGCCTAATCAGCCCCAGCATTTT
TRBV5-4	TRBD2	TRBJ2-3	-	CASTLGGGTDTQYF	TGTGCCAGCACCTTGGGCGGGGGGACAGATACGCAGTATTTT
TRBV11-2	-	TRBJ2-2	-	CASTGVANTGELFF	TGTGCCAGTACCGGGGTCGCGAACACCGGGGAGCTGTTTTTT
TRBV6-5	-	TRBJ2-7	-	CASSSDTSEQYF	TGTGCCAGCAGCTCTGACACATCCGAGCAGTACTTC
TRBV19	-	TRBJ1-1	-	CASSITQAGEAFF	TGTGCCAGTAGTATTACCCAAGCGGGGGAAGCTTTCTTT
TRBV18	TRBD1	TRBJ2-4	-	CASSPPDRGRENIQYF	TGTGCCAGCTCACCACCGGACAGGGGCAGGGAGAACATTCAGTACTTC
TRBV29-1	TRBD2	TRBJ2-1	-	CSVEGGRASGSVYNEQFF	TGCAGCGTTGAAGGGGGGCGGGCAAGCGGGAGTGTATACAATGAGCAGTTCTTC
TRBV5-6	-	TRBJ1-2	-	CASSSGLYGYTF	TGTGCCAGCAGCTCTGGACTCTATGGCTACACCTTC
TRBV30	TRBD1	TRBJ1-2	few	CAWSGRGALRWYGYTF	TGTGCCTGGAGTGGCAGGGGGGCGTTAAGATGGTATGGCTACACCTTC
TRBV9	-	TRBJ1-2	-	CASSVAGQYHGYTF	TGTGCCAGCAGCGTAGCTGGACAGTATCATGGCTACACCTTC
TRBV6-1	TRBD1	TRBJ1-5	-	CASSEAWGTGSSNQPQHF	TGTGCCAGCAGTGAAGCATGGGGGACAGGGTCTAGCAATCAGCCCCAGCATTTT
TRBV2	-	TRBJ1-1	-	CASSERHGNTEAFF	TGTGCCAGCAGTGAACGACATGGGAACACTGAAGCTTTCTTT
TRBV7-9	-	TRBJ1-5	-	CASSPMATDSNQPQHF	TGTGCCAGCAGCCCCATGGCAACAGATAGCAATCAGCCCCAGCATTTT
TRBV5-1	TRBD1	TRBJ1-4	-	CASSTGQVNLNEKLFF	TGCGCCAGCAGCACCGGACAGGTGAACCTTAATGAAAAACTGTTTTTT
TRBV12-2	-	TRBJ2-3	few	CASRLNPRACTDTQYF	TGTGCAAGTCGCTTGAACCCCAGGGCCTGCACAGATACGCAGTATTTT
TRBV10-3	TRBD2	TRBJ2-1	once	CAITGLAGGTSSYNEQFF	TGTGCCATCACCGGACTAGCGGGGGGGACGAGCTCCTACAATGAGCAGTTCTTC
TRBV27	-	TRBJ2-7	-	CASSFGSGYTYEQYF	TGTGCCAGCAGTTTTGGGAGTGGGTATACCTACGAGCAGTACTTC
TRBV27	-	TRBJ2-7	-	CASSLKMERGTYEQYF	TGTGCCAGCAGTCTTAAGATGGAACGGGGGACCTACGAGCAGTACTTC
TRBV7-2	-	TRBJ2-7	once	CASSPGYAYEQYF	TGTGCCAGCAGCCCCGGTTATGCCTACGAGCAGTACTTC
TRBV4-2	TRBD2	TRBJ2-7	-	CASSQALAGYYEQYF	TGTGCCAGCAGCCAAGCCCTAGCGGGATACTACGAGCAGTACTTC
TRBV27	-	TRBJ2-7	-	CASSSRNDNEQYF	TGTGCCAGCAGTTCGCGCAACGACAACGAGCAGTACTTC
TRBV27	TRBD1	TRBJ2-7	-	CASRGQGSSYEQYF	TGTGCCAGCAGGGGACAGGGTTCCTCCTACGAGCAGTACTTC
TRBV19	-	TRBJ2-3	-	CASSRKLELTDTQYF	TGTGCCAGTAGTAGAAAACTAGAACTCACAGATACGCAGTATTTT
TRBV4-1	-	TRBJ2-2	-	CASSQRDYTGELFF	TGCGCCAGCAGCCAGAGGGATTACACCGGGGAGCTGTTTTTT
TRBV28	-	TRBJ2-1	-	CASNEIIGGGSFADNEQFF	TGTGCCAGCAATGAAATTATTGGGGGCGGGAGTTTCGCGGACAATGAGCAGTTCTTC
TRBV19	-	TRBJ1-4	-	CASRIRTATNEKLFF	TGTGCCAGTAGAATTAGGACAGCAACTAATGAAAAACTGTTTTTT
TRBV1	-	TRBJ2-3	few	CTGTREPGLAGGLSSDTQYF	TGCACCGGCACCCGAGAACCGGGACTAGCGGGAGGGCTTTCATCAGATACGCAGTATTTT
TRBV28	TRBD1	TRBJ1-3	-	CASSGYGQGSGNTIYF	TGTGCCAGCAGTGGATACGGACAGGGCTCTGGAAACACCATATATTTT
TRBV2	-	TRBJ2-7	-	CASTPGLGYEQYF	TGTGCCAGCACTCCGGGACTGGGCTACGAGCAGTACTTC
TRBV11-2	TRBD2	TRBJ2-3	-	CASSLVPGGLVDTQYF	TGTGCCAGCAGCTTAGTACCGGGGGGGCTGGTAGATACGCAGTATTTT
TRBV29-1	-	TRBJ1-1	-	CSVITGRNTEAFF	TGCAGCGTCATTACAGGGAGGAACACTGAAGCTTTCTTT
TRBV15	-	TRBJ1-5	-	CATSEQVYSNQPQHF	TGTGCCACCAGCGAACAGGTATATAGCAATCAGCCCCAGCATTTT
TRBV5-7	TRBD2	TRBJ2-7	-	CASRQGVLAGPLSYEQYF	TGTGCCAGCAGACAAGGGGTTCTAGCGGGACCCCTCTCCTACGAGCAGTACTTC
TRBV29-1	TRBD1	TRBJ1-1	-	CSVLGRGQNTEAFF	TGCAGCGTCCTGGGCAGGGGGCAGAACACTGAAGCTTTCTTT
TRBV2	-	TRBJ2-3	once	CASRFFGTHTDTQYF	TGTGCCAGCAGGTTTTTCGGGACACATACAGATACGCAGTATTTT
TRBV7-2	-	TRBJ1-2	-	CASSLAFLRNGYTF	TGTGCCAGCAGCTTAGCTTTCCTAAGAAATGGCTACACCTTC
TRBV18	-	TRBJ1-2	-	CASSPEAVLGYGYTF	TGTGCCAGCTCCCCAGAAGCAGTCCTAGGCTATGGCTACACCTTC
TRBV5-1	-	TRBJ2-5	-	CASSLGAGQETQYF	TGCGCCAGCAGCTTGGGTGCGGGGCAAGAGACCCAGTACTTC
TRBV13	TRBD2	TRBJ2-3	-	CASSLAREVTDTQYF	TGTGCCAGCAGCTTGGCGCGGGAGGTCACTGATACGCAGTATTTT
TRBV6-1	-	TRBJ2-1	-	CASSPRTEREQFF	TGTGCCAGCAGCCCCCGGACAGAGCGAGAGCAGTTCTTC
TRBV5-6	TRBD2	TRBJ2-5	-	CASSLEASGVQYF	TGTGCCAGCAGCTTGGAGGCTAGCGGGGTCCAGTACTTC
TRBV7-8	-	TRBJ1-2	few	CASSLSNLGDGYTF	TGTGCCAGCAGCTTAAGTAACCTCGGAGACGGCTACACCTTC
TRBV15	-	TRBJ2-7	-	CATSRAREYEQYF	TGTGCCACCAGCAGAGCAAGAGAATACGAGCAGTACTTC
TRBV19	-	TRBJ2-7	-	CASSSGILSYEQYF	TGTGCCAGTAGTTCCGGGATCCTCTCCTACGAGCAGTACTTC
TRBV5-1	TRBD2	TRBJ2-1	once	CASSLGLARHNEQFF	TGCGCCAGCAGCTTGGGACTAGCGCGCCACAATGAGCAGTTCTTC
TRBV5-5	-	TRBJ1-2	-	CASSYSTVNNYGYTF	TGTGCCAGCAGTTATTCGACAGTCAACAACTATGGCTACACCTTC
TRBV5-6	-	TRBJ2-7	few	CASSPGQYEQYF	TGTGCCAGCAGCCCTGGACAGTACGAGCAGTACTTC
TRBV13	-	TRBJ1-1	-	CASSPDPGEGTEAFF	TGTGCCAGCAGCCCAGACCCAGGGGAAGGCACTGAAGCTTTCTTT
TRBV7-2	-	TRBJ1-2	-	CASSLEGRDYGYTF	TGTGCCAGCAGCTTAGAGGGCAGGGACTATGGCTACACCTTC
TRBV5-4	TRBD1	TRBJ2-5	-	CASSLKTGGTQYF	TGTGCCAGCAGCCTGAAGACAGGGGGGACCCAGTACTTC
TRBV9	TRBD1	TRBJ1-2	-	CASSVGLGQGEGYTF	TGTGCCAGCAGCGTAGGTCTGGGACAGGGTGAAGGCTACACCTTC
TRBV9	-	TRBJ2-5	-	CASSVEYSGTQYF	TGTGCCAGCAGCGTAGAGTATAGCGGGACCCAGTACTTC
TRBV5-1	TRBD1	TRBJ2-7	-	CASSSETGNDEQYF	TGCGCCAGCAGCTCGGAGACAGGGAACGACGAGCAGTACTTC
TRBV11-3	TRBD1	TRBJ2-7	-	CASSLDSLGGTGIDEQYF	TGTGCCAGCAGCTTAGATTCTCTCGGGGGGACAGGGATCGACGAGCAGTACTTC
TRBV6-6	TRBD2	TRBJ2-7	-	CASSYSVGGGSYEQYF	TGTGCCAGCAGTTACTCGGTTGGGGGGGGCTCCTACGAGCAGTACTTC
TRBV19	-	TRBJ1-2	once	CASSDGATGFYGYTF	TGTGCCAGTAGTGATGGCGCCACGGGGTTCTATGGCTACACCTTC
TRBV27	-	TRBJ2-7	-	CASRKGDSYEQYF	TGTGCCAGCAGGAAGGGGGACTCCTACGAGCAGTACTTC
TRBV30	-	TRBJ2-1	-	CAWSVPGGGYNEQFF	TGTGCCTGGAGTGTACCAGGGGGAGGATACAATGAGCAGTTCTTC
TRBV7-6	TRBD1	TRBJ1-1	once	CASSSSDRGLNTEAFF	TGTGCCAGCAGCTCGTCCGACAGGGGATTGAACACTGAAGCTTTCTTT
TRBV9	TRBD2	TRBJ2-3	-	CEKRVSGGLTSTDTQYF	TGTGAAAAGAGGGTTAGCGGGGGGTTAACTAGCACAGATACGCAGTATTTT